The text below deals with one T cell receptor beta chain. These data are taken from a study of blood T cell repertoires in COVID-19. Study in general: Material from acute and convalescent COVID-19 was sourced from the United States, Italy and Spain.

In the authors' methods: Counts of nucleated cells, estimated from reference gene primer amplification, were obtained. The data were produced by immunoSEQ multiplex PCR, yet TCRdb's version contains in-frame clones alone and is incomplete. V and J calls and clone size are as listed in that table; D and trimming were resolved from the DNA. The sample lists about 170,000 clones, approximately 83% occurring once. Germline V gene sequence: CDR1 LGHNA, CDR2 YSLEER. Trimming cost V 4 bases and J 4 bases; bases outside gene matches: 17. The CDR3 spans 18 residues. The origin of this receptor is a woman aged 80 or older with acute or convalescent COVID-19. The V and J genes are TRBV4-3 and TRBJ1-2, with 8 bases lining up with TRBD1. The sequenced sample consisted of peripheral blood. CDR3 residues: CASSLSVGTGQASYGYTF. The CDR3 nucleotides are TGCGCCAGCAGCCTAAGCGTAGGGACAGGACAAGCATCCTATGGCTACACCTTC.